The 9 T cell receptor beta chains in this list originate from one sample, sequenced in a study of vaccination effects on CD4 cells after COVID-19. For these TCRs, the target antigens are not known. This table comes from immunoSEQ multiplex PCR, and its TCRdb copy is limited to in-frame clones, with some not included. In the table there are 55,000 to 75,000 clones, 65% to 85% of which are singletons. Prior to sequencing, the ViraFEST assay stimulated PBMC with viral peptide pools, which expanded the antigen-specific CD4+ T cells. Investigators separated out CD4+ T cells once 9 to 11 days of culture had passed. Having tested negative for nucleocapsid antibodies, the vaccine recipients showed no prior SARS-CoV-2 infection. The sample here was CD4+ T cells from PBMCs cultured with HCoV-OC43 spike peptides, taken before COVID-19 vaccination. The subset was: HCoV-OC43 spike overlapping peptide pool stimulation. These TCRs come from a human donor who received a COVID-19 vaccine.

This sequence joins TRBV3-1 (or the pseudogene TRBV3-2) and TRBJ1-5, with a possible D match to TRBD1 (5 bases). Trimming shortened V by 4 bases and J by 6 bases, and 16 bases separated the two germline ends. Germline assignment: CDR1 LGHDT and CDR2 YNNKEL (reference sequence). This CDR3 has 15 amino acids. The CDR3 here is CASSPELGAAQPQHF. DNA of the CDR3: TGTGCCAGCAGCCCAGAGTTAGGGGCCGCTCAGCCCCAGCATTTT.

The rearrangement uses TRBV30 and TRBJ1-6, with 9 bases that match TRBD1. The CDR3 runs 13 residues. Per the germline V gene, CDR1 is GTSNPN and CDR2 is SVGIG (reference sequence). Trimming took 4 bases from V and 7 from J; bases not matched to a gene: 2. CDR3 in DNA: TGTGCCTGGACGGGACAGGGAAATTCACCCCTCCACTTT. Translated: CAWTGQGNSPLHF.

The chain joins TRBV5-8 to TRBJ1-6; D is perhaps TRBD1 (5 bases). Germline CDR1 reads SGHTS; CDR2 reads YDEGEE. With 1 base removed from V and 7 bases from J, the gap between germline ends came to 12 bases. The CDR3 has 15 amino acids. The CDR3 nucleotides read TGTGCCAGCAGCTTGCCAGGGATACCAAATTCACCCCTCCACTTT. It translates to CASSLPGIPNSPLHF.

This chain links TRBV5-4 with TRBJ2-3; D may be TRBD1 or TRBD2 (5 bases each). This CDR3 spans 14 amino acids. V was shortened by 4 bases and J by 2 bases, with 11 bases between the two germline ends. Germline V gene lookup returns CDR1 SGHNT and CDR2 YYREEE (reference sequence). CDR3 residues: CASSPMGDTDTQYF. The CDR3 DNA reads TGTGCCAGCAGCCCGATGGGGGACACAGATACGCAGTATTTT.

The genes are TRBV6-5 and TRBJ1-4; TRBD1 aligns across 7 bases. This CDR3 spans 15 amino acids. Germline assignment: CDR1 MNHEY and CDR2 SVGAGI. J gave up 1 base and V 6 bases, and 5 bases lay outside the gene matches. CDR3 DNA sequence: TGTGCCAGCAGGAGAAACAGGGGAACTAATGAAAAACTGTTTTTT. This encodes CASRRNRGTNEKLFF.

This chain joins TRBV18 and TRBJ2-7; 8 nucleotides match TRBD1. Unmatched junction bases numbered 2, after V lost 2 bases and J lost 2 bases. The CDR3 covers 14 residues. Germline CDR1 and CDR2: KGHSH and LQKENI. CDR3 region: CASSPTDRAYEQYV. The CDR3 DNA follows: TGTGCCAGCTCACCAACGGACAGGGCCTACGAGCAGTACGTC.

V and J are TRBV4-1 and TRBJ1-3, with TRBD1 identical over 7 bases. Per germline, CDR1 MGHRA and CDR2 YSYEKL. The CDR3 is 16 residues long. V gave up 3 bases and J gave up 4 bases; unmatched junction bases: 9. The CDR3 spells CASSHLTGEKGNTIYF. CDR3 nucleotide sequence: TGCGCCAGCAGCCACCTAACAGGGGAAAAGGGAAACACCATATATTTT.

The gene calls are TRBV30 and TRBJ1-4, with D tentatively TRBD1 (6 bases). Germline CDR1 is GTSNPN and CDR2 is SVGIG (reference sequence). The CDR3 covers 15 residues. Trimming pared 2 bases from V and 0 bases from J, leaving 10 bases between. CDR3 bases: TGTGCCTGGAGTATACAGGGCGCAACTAATGAAAAACTGTTTTTT. Amino acids: CAWSIQGATNEKLFF.

There are a few counts of this clone. This chain links TRBV18 with TRBJ1-1, with 8 bases that match TRBD1. Losses at the gene ends were 6 bases for V and 1 base for J; bases not matched to a gene: 4. The V gene's germline CDR1 is KGHSH and CDR2 LQKENI. The CDR3 totals 14 residues. Written as DNA, the CDR3 is TGTGCCAGCTCGAAGACAGGGGAGAACACTGAAGCTTTCTTT. As protein: CASSKTGENTEAFF.